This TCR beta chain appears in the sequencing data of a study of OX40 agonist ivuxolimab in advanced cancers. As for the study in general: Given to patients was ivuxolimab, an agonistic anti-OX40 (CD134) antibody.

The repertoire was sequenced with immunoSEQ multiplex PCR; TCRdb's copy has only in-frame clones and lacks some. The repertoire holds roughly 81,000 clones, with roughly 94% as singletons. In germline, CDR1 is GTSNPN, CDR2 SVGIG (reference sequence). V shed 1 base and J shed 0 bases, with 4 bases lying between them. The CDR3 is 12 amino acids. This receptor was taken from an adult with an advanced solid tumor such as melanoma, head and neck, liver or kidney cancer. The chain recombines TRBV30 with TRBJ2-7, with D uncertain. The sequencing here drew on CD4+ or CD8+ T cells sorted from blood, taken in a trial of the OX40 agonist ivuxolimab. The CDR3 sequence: CAWSGDSYEQYF. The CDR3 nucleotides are TGTGCCTGGAGTGGAGACTCCTACGAGCAGTACTTC.